The entry that follows covers one T cell receptor (beta chain) sequence. TCRdb ran MiXCR on the RT-PCR reads and lists one entry per CDR3 protein. The table includes 400,000 to 650,000 distinct CDR3 sequences, approximately 7.7% detected once. The data belong to a study of response to subunit inactivated influenza vaccine. Here the sequenced sample was PBMCs from blood, taken around 25 months after vaccination. This receptor was taken from a man aged 45-69 years who received an inactivated influenza vaccine.

Here the CDR3 DNA reads TGTGCCAGCAGCAAGGGACCCCTAGCGGGAGTTGACAATGAGCAGTTCTTC. This codes for CASSKGPLAGVDNEQFF. The chain has TRBV9 and TRBJ2-1; 10 nucleotides match TRBD2. After removal of 4 bases from V and 5 bases from J, the junction contained 12 bases not matched to a gene. Germline CDR1 is SGDLS and CDR2 is YYNGEE. The CDR3 is 17 residues long.